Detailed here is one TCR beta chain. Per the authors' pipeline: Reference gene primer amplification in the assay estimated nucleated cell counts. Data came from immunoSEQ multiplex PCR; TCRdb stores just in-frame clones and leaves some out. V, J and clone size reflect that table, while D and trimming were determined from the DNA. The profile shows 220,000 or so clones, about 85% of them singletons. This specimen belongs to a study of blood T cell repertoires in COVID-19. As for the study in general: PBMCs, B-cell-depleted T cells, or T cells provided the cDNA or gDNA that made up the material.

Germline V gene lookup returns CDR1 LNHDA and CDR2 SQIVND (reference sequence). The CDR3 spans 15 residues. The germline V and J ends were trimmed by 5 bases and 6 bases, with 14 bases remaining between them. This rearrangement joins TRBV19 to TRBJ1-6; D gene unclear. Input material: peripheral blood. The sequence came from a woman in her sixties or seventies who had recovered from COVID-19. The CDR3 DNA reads TGTGCCAGTAGTCCGGAGGAACTGGGTAATTCACCCCTCCACTTT. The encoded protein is CASSPEELGNSPLHF. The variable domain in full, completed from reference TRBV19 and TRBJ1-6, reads DGGITQSPKYLFRKEGQNVTLSCEQNLNHDAMYWYRQDPGQGLRLIYYSQIVNDFQKGDIAEGYSVSREKKESFPLTVTSAQKNPTAFYLCASSPEELGNSPLHFGNGTRLTVT.